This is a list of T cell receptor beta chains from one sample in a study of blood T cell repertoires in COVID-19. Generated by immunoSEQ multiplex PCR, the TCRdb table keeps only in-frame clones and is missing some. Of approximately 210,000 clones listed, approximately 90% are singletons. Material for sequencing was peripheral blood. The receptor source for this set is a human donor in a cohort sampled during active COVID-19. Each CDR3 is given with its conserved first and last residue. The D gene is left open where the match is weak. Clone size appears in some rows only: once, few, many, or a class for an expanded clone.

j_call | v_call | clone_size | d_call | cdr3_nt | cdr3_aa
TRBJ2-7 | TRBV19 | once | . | TGTGCCAGTAGTATAGGACAGCGAACCTACGAGCAGTACTTC | CASSIGQRTYEQYF
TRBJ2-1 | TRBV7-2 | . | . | TGTGCCAGCAGCTTAAAGAGGGCTTATGAGCAGTTCTTC | CASSLKRAYEQFF
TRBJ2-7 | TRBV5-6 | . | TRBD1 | TGTGCCAGCAGCTTGGGGACAGGGGAGCAGTACTTC | CASSLGTGEQYF
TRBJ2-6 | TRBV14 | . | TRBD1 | TGTGCCAGCAGCCCTACAGGGGTGGGGGCCAACGTCCTGACTTTC | CASSPTGVGANVLTF
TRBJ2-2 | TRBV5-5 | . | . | TGTGCCAGCAGCTTGCTCCCCCCGGGAGTGGGATCGGCCGGGGAGCTGTTTTTT | CASSLLPPGVGSAGELFF
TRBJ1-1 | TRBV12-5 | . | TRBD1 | TGTGCTAGTGGTTTGGGCCGGGACAGGGGGCTACAGGTCTATGAAGCTTTCTTT | CASGLGRDRGLQVYEAFF
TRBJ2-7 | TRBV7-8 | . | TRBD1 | TGTGCCAGCAGCCAGACAGGGTACGAGCAGTACTTC | CASSQTGYEQYF
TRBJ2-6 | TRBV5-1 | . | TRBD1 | TGCGCCAGCAGCCCCCAGGGGACAGTTTCTGGGGCCAACGTCCTGACTTTC | CASSPQGTVSGANVLTF
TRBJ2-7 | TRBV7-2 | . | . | TGTGCCAGCAGCTCCGTAGCGGAGGTCTCCTACGAGCAGTACTTC | CASSSVAEVSYEQYF
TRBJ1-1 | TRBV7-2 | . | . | TGTGCCAGCAGCTTAAGCACGGGAAGGACTGAAGCTTTCTTT | CASSLSTGRTEAFF
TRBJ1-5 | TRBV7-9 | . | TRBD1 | TGTGCCAGCAGCTTAGCAATGGGGGACAGGCGTCTGCATTTT | CASSLAMGDRRLHF
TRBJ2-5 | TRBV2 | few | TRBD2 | TGTGCCAGCAGCCAACCCGGGACTAGCGGTGAGACCCAGTACTTC | CASSQPGTSGETQYF
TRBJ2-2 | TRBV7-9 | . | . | TGTGCCAGCAGCTTAGACTTACCGGGGGGCTGGCTGTTTTTT | CASSLDLPGGWLFF
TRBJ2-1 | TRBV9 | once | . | TGTGCCAGCAGCGTAGGAAGTTTAGTAATCAATGAGCAGTTCTTC | CASSVGSLVINEQFF
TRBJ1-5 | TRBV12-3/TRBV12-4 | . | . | TGTGCCAGCAGTTTATCGGGGGGTCAGCCCCAGCATTTT | CASSLSGGQPQHF
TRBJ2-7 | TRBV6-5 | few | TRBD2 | TGTGCCAGCTTTAGCGGGACTAGCGAGTACTACGAGCAGTACTTC | CASFSGTSEYYEQYF
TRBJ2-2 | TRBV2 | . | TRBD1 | TGTGCCAGCAGTGGGGACAGGGCTACCGGGGAGCTGTTTTTT | CASSGDRATGELFF
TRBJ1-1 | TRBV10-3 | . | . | TGTGCCATCAGTGGTACTTCCCTTTCCATGAACACTGAAGCTTTCTTT | CAISGTSLSMNTEAFF
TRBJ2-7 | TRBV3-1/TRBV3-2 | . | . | TGTGCCAGCAGCCAATCACGGGGGTTTGGGGCCGAGCAGTACTTC | CASSQSRGFGAEQYF
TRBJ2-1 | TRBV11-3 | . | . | TGTGCCAGCAGCTTGGGTCTTCCGGGGGCCTACAATGAGCAGTTCTTC | CASSLGLPGAYNEQFF
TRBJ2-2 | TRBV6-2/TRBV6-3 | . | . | TGTGCCAGCAGTTACAGGGGAACAATAACGAACACCGGGGAGCTGTTTTTT | CASSYRGTITNTGELFF
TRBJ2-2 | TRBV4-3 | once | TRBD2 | TGCGCCAGCAGCCCCGGACTAGCCGGGGAGCTGTTTTTT | CASSPGLAGELFF
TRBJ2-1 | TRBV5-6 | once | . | TGTGCCAGCAGCTTGGATGGTAGCTCCTACAATGAGCAGTTCTTC | CASSLDGSSYNEQFF
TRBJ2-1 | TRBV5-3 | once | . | TGTGCCAGAAGCTTTAACCGGACAGCTAGCTCCTACAATGAGCAGTTCTTC | CARSFNRTASSYNEQFF
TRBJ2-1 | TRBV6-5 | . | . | TGTGCCAGCAGCCCCCGACAGTCCAATTACAATGAGCAGTTCTTC | CASSPRQSNYNEQFF
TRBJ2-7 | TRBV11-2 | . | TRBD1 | TGTGCCAGCAGCTTAGAGGGACAGGGATTCGTCCACGAGCAGTACTTC | CASSLEGQGFVHEQYF
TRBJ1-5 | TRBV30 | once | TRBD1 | TGTGCCTGGAGTGTACCCGGGACAGGGGATCAGCCCCAGCATTTT | CAWSVPGTGDQPQHF
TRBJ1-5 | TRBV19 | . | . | TGTGCCAGTGCCCCAGGGTTGGTATTTAATCAGCCCCAGCATTTT | CASAPGLVFNQPQHF
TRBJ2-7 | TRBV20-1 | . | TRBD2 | TGCAGTGCTAGTCGGTTAACTAGCGGGACATACGAGCAGTACTTC | CSASRLTSGTYEQYF
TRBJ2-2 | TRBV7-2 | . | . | TGTGCCAGCAGCTTAGTTCACAGCAAGACCGGGGAGCTGTTTTTT | CASSLVHSKTGELFF
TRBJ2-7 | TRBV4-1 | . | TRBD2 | TGCGCCAGCAGCCAAGCTGGCGTACCACTAGCGCGGGGGGAGCAGTACTTC | CASSQAGVPLARGEQYF
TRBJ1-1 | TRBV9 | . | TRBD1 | TGTGCCAGCAGCGTAGGACAGGGTGGAGTCACTGAAGCTTTCTTT | CASSVGQGGVTEAFF
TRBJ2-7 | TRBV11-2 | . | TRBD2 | TGTGCCAGCAGCAGCCAACGGGGGGGATACGAGCAGTACTTC | CASSSQRGGYEQYF
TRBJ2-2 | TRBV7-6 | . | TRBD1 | TGTGCCAGCAGCTCTCGGGGACAGGGGGCCGGGGAGCTGTTTTTT | CASSSRGQGAGELFF
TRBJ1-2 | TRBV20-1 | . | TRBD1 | TGCAGTGCTAGTGATGACAGGGCCGTCTATGGCTACACCTTC | CSASDDRAVYGYTF
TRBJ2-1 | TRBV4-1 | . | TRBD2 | TGCGCCAGCAGCCGACTAGCGGGGGATCACAATGAGCAGTTCTTC | CASSRLAGDHNEQFF
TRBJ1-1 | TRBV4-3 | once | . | TGCGCCAGCAGCCAAGATGGGGCCTTCGAAGCTTTCTTT | CASSQDGAFEAFF
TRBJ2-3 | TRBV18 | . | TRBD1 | TGTGCCAGCTCACCACGTCCAGTGGGGACAGGGAGCACAGATACGCAGTATTTT | CASSPRPVGTGSTDTQYF
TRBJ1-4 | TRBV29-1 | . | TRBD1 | TGCAGCGTTGCATCTGGACAGGGAAATTTTGAAAAACTGTTTTTT | CSVASGQGNFEKLFF
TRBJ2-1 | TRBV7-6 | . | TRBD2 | TGTGCCAGCAGCGCTCCGGGACTAGCGGAGATAAATGAGCAGTTCTTC | CASSAPGLAEINEQFF
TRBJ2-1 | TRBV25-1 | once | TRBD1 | TGTGCCAGCAGTGAATACAGGGGGCACAGGGATGAGCAGTTCTTC | CASSEYRGHRDEQFF
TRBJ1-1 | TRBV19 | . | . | TGTGCCAGTAGCCTGGAAAGAGGTTCTGAAGCTTTCTTT | CASSLERGSEAFF
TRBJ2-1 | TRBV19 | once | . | TGTGCCAGTTCCCCAACAGGGTACAATGAGCAGTTCTTC | CASSPTGYNEQFF
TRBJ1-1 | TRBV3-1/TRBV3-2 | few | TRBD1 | TGTGCCAGCAGCCAACCGGGACAGGGCACTGAAGCTTTCTTT | CASSQPGQGTEAFF
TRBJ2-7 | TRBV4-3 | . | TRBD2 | TGCGCCAGCAGCCAAGATCGAGTAGCGGGAGGGCTCGACACCGACTACGAGCAGTACTTC | CASSQDRVAGGLDTDYEQYF
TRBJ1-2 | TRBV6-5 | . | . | TGTGCCAGCAGTTACTCCGGGACAAATAACTATGGCTACACCTTC | CASSYSGTNNYGYTF
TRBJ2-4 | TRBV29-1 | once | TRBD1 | TGCAGCGTAGAGAGACAGGGGTTAGGCATTCAGTACTTC | CSVERQGLGIQYF
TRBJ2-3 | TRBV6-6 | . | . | TGTGCCAGCAGTTACTCGGCCAGGGAATCAGATACGCAGTATTTT | CASSYSARESDTQYF
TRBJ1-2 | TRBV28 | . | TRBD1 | TGTGCCAGCAGTTACACCGGGACAGGGAACTATGGCTACACCTTC | CASSYTGTGNYGYTF
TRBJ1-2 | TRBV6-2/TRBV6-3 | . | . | TGTGCCAGCAGTTACGACAGGTACCACTACACCTTC | CASSYDRYHYTF
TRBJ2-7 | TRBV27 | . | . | TGTGCCAGCAGTCTAAAACCCTTTTTTGGTGAGCAGTACTTC | CASSLKPFFGEQYF
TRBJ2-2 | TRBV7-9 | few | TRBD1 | TGTGCCAGCAGCCTGGGACAGGGGGCCGGGGAGCTGTTTTTT | CASSLGQGAGELFF
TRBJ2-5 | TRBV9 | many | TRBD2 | TGTGCCAGCAGCGTTCAGCCAGCGGGGGGGAAAGAGACCCAGTACTTC | CASSVQPAGGKETQYF
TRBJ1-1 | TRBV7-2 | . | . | TGTGCCAGCAGCCCTTCACCGGGACAAAGAACTGAAGCTTTCTTT | CASSPSPGQRTEAFF